This record looks at one T cell receptor beta chain sequence and its context. Its target is unknown. The germline V and J ends were trimmed by 5 bases and 3 bases, with 14 bases remaining between them. This CDR3 has 14 residues. Germline CDR1 is MNHEY and CDR2 is SMNVEV (reference sequence). These data originate in a study of cytomegalovirus exposure and HLA in healthy donors. Whole-study results and caveats: Because they were indistinguishable, some V segments, including TRBV6-2 and TRBV6-3, were excluded.

A multiplex PCR was run with 60 Vbeta primers and 13 Jbeta primers. The table came from immunoSEQ multiplex PCR; TCRdb's copy has only in-frame clones and leaves some out. The sample includes around 210,000 clones, around 85% of them seen just once. The chain couples TRBV27 to TRBJ2-7, with D perhaps TRBD1 (6 bases). The origin of this receptor is a middle-aged man in good health and CMV-seronegative. Sequencing used PBMCs. CDR3 DNA sequence: TGTGCCAGCAGTCCCCTAGGACAGCGCTACGAGCAGTACTTC. Its translation is CASSPLGQRYEQYF.